This TCR beta chain stems from a study of blood T cell repertoires in COVID-19 (TCRdb year 2020). Context from the whole study: Samples covering the acute and convalescent phases of COVID-19 were provided by collaborators in the United States, Italy and Spain. The prospective study material was composed of cDNA or gDNA derived from T cells, B-cell-depleted T cells, or PBMCs. Subjects who had been exposed to COVID-19, were actively infected with it, or had recovered from it provided the deeply sampled blood TCRbeta repertoires that made up the dataset. The repertoires were made available in a free public database intended to serve as a resource for research on the immune response to SARS-CoV-2. Samples came from the ongoing ImmuneRACE study (first 160 participants) plus 1,254 subjects from 6 global collaborators. Nearly every sample came with metadata listing a de-identified subject ID, COVID-19 status, age in years and sex. Where available, HLA class I and class II types were obtained from metadata supplied by the sample provider rather than from assay-based typing.

To note about this clone: The antigen it binds to is not known. No base quality values were provided; no much bigger clone lies one nucleotide off.

What the authors observed across the whole study: The quantity of clinical and demographic metadata differed by source and by participant and was supplied without curation.

Participants in the prospective study were aged about 18 to 95 years, lived in some 24 United States geographic areas, and enrolled through a virtual design. Cohort assignment in the prospective study relied on participant-reported clinical history from a screening survey and a study questionnaire. Exposed participants had been in contact, within 2 weeks of entering the study, with a person who had a PCR-confirmed or clinician-diagnosed case of COVID-19. In the prospective study, mobile phlebotomists collected whole blood, serum and a nasopharyngeal or oropharyngeal swab from each participant. Over a roughly 2-month period, participants in the prospective study had the option of providing additional blood draws and questionnaires. Before DNA extraction, blood samples from the prospective study were shipped at room temperature or frozen. TCRbeta CDR3 regions were amplified from genomic DNA by means of the immunoSEQ Assay, a bias-controlled multiplex PCR. In the original analysis: The number of nucleated cells in each sample was estimated from the amplification of reference gene primers within the assay. Sequence reads were collapsed and filtered to measure the absolute abundance of every unique TCRbeta CDR3 rearrangement. For each sample, productive Simpson clonality was calculated by taking the square root of Simpson's diversity index across productive rearrangements. What TCRdb holds here is the immuneACCESS table cut down to in-frame rearrangements. Part of the clones is not present; checked against another copy, under half of the missing clones reflect an unresolved V gene, and the others are unexplained. V and J calls and clone size come straight from that table; D and trimming were deduced from the DNA. Recorded for this sample are a few hundred thousand clones; just under 90% of them occurred a single time. Clones ranked in the top ten supply less than 3.5% of the sample.

Trimming removed 2 bases from V and 6 bases from J, leaving 7 bases between the germline ends. There are 13 amino acids in the CDR3, from cysteine to phenylalanine inclusive. Here the CDR3 DNA is all that survives: 39 bases in frame from base 1. CDR1 MGHRA and CDR2 YSYEKL were looked up in the germline V gene. Sequences were obtained from PBMCs or T cells enriched from blood (not recorded which). The rearrangement joined TRBV4-1 to TRBJ2-2, with the D segment identity uncertain. The source is a woman between 45 and 60 years old who had been exposed to COVID-19. The CDR3 corresponds to CASSQLPAGELFF. Here is the DNA: TGCGCCAGCAGCCAACTCCCCGCCGGGGAGCTGTTTTTT.